This T cell receptor beta chain was recovered during a study of blood T cell repertoires in COVID-19. Study background: T cells, B-cell-depleted T cells, or PBMCs provided the cDNA or gDNA that served as material.

Produced via immunoSEQ multiplex PCR; TCRdb's table is partial and in-frame only. The sample has around 240,000 clones; about 87% are singletons. The germline CDR1 and CDR2 sequences are SNHLY and FYNNEI. After removal of 3 bases from V and 6 bases from J, the junction contained 4 bases not matched to a gene. The CDR3 has 14 residues. The origin of this receptor is a man in his fifties who had been exposed to COVID-19. V usage is TRBV2 and J usage is TRBJ2-3, with 9 nucleotides matching TRBD2. Sequencing was done on a sample of PBMCs or T cells enriched from blood (not recorded which). The CDR3 nucleotides read TGTGCCAGCAGTGAGGGGACTAGCCCTGATACGCAGTATTTT. This translates into CASSEGTSPDTQYF.